What follows are 7 T cell receptor beta chains derived from one specimen sequenced in a study of blood T cell repertoires in COVID-19. The method was immunoSEQ multiplex PCR; TCRdb's version includes in-frame clones alone and lacks a portion of them. The table has more than 80,000 clones, about four fifths seen once. Input material: peripheral blood. Every receptor here comes from an older woman with acute or convalescent COVID-19.

This clone was observed a single time. V gene TRBV7-8 combines with J gene TRBJ2-3, with D maybe TRBD2 (7 bases). Germline V lookup: CDR1 SGHVS, CDR2 FQNEAQ. Trimming pared 4 bases from V and 2 bases from J, leaving 13 bases between. This CDR3 spans 15 amino acids. In nucleotides, the CDR3 is TGTGCCAGCAGCTCAGGCGGGGGCCCCACAGATACGCAGTATTTT. As protein: CASSSGGGPTDTQYF.

This chain links TRBV5-1 with TRBJ1-2, with 7 bases matching TRBD1. The CDR3 consists of 14 residues. Germline lookup yields CDR1 SGHRS and CDR2 YFSETQ. With 0 bases clipped from V and 6 bases from J, the junction kept 5 bases outside the gene matches. Here the CDR3 reads CASSLVPQGDGYTF. The DNA of the CDR3 is TGCGCCAGCAGCTTGGTACCCCAGGGGGATGGCTACACCTTC.

The V gene is TRBV9, the J gene TRBJ2-1; TRBD2 matches at 9 bases. Trimming took 0 bases from V and 7 from J; bases not matched to a gene: 8. Germline lookup yields CDR1 SGDLS and CDR2 YYNGEE. The CDR3 contains 16 residues. The DNA of the CDR3 is TGTGCCAGCAGCGTAGCTACTGCGGGGGGGCTTAATGAGCAGTTCTTC. It is translated as CASSVATAGGLNEQFF.

This chain links TRBV18 with TRBJ2-3; TRBD1 matches at 10 bases. CDR3 size: 15 residues. Trimming cost V 4 bases and J 3 bases; bases outside gene matches: 4. Germline V lookup: CDR1 KGHSH, CDR2 LQKENI. This CDR3 is CASSHRDRGTDTQYF. The CDR3, as DNA: TGTGCCAGCTCACACCGGGACAGGGGTACAGATACGCAGTATTTT.

The V and J genes are TRBV10-3 and TRBJ2-2, with TRBD2 as a possible D gene (6 bases). V was shortened by 6 bases and J by 1 base, with 12 bases between the two germline ends. In germline, CDR1 is ENHRY, CDR2 SYGVKD. This CDR3 is built from 15 residues. CDR3 residues: CAIRIGRGNTGELFF. In DNA form, the CDR3 reads TGTGCCATCAGAATAGGGCGGGGGAACACCGGGGAGCTGTTTTTT.

Turning to this clone: One junction end does not reproduce the germline sequence, and a read error may be involved. The chain joins TRBV19 to TRBJ2-1, with TRBD1 matching over 8 bases. This CDR3 comprises 14 residues. The germline V gene has CDR1 LNHDA and CDR2 SQIVND (reference sequence). The CDR3 region has the DNA TGTGCCAGTAGCATAGACAGGGGAGACAATGAGCAGTTCTTC. Residues: CASSIDRGDNEQFF.

The chain joins TRBV18 to TRBJ1-5; D gene unclear. The V end lost 8 bases, the J end lost 2 bases, and 13 bases lay between the germline ends. The CDR3 totals 14 residues. Germline CDR1 is KGHSH and CDR2 is LQKENI. The CDR3 nucleotides read TGTGCCAGCCGATTTTCGGAGGGCAATCAGCCCCAGCATTTT. Its translation: CASRFSEGNQPQHF.